The 8 T cell receptor beta chains in this list originate from one sample, sequenced in a study of OX40 agonist ivuxolimab in advanced cancers. Some clones are missing from TCRdb's copy, which holds only in-frame ones; the method was immunoSEQ multiplex PCR. Of approximately 100,000 clones detected, over 75% appear once; the ten largest clones hold around 0.31%. The sample was CD4+ or CD8+ T cells sorted from blood, taken in a trial of the OX40 agonist ivuxolimab. The receptors derive from an adult with an advanced solid tumor such as melanoma, head and neck, liver or kidney cancer.

This chain joins TRBV5-6 and TRBJ2-1; no clear D gene. Germline V CDR1 and CDR2: SGHDT, YYEEEE. V gave up 6 bases and J gave up 4 bases, with 17 bases separating them. This CDR3 has 15 residues. CDR3 amino acids: CASTLGSMRYNEQFF. CDR3 bases: TGTGCCAGCACCCTGGGGTCCATGAGGTACAATGAGCAGTTCTTC.

The CDR3 DNA reads TGTGCCAGCAGCACAGCAGGGACGGGGACCTATGGCTACACCTTC. It translates to CASSTAGTGTYGYTF. The chain uses TRBV5-6 and TRBJ1-2; D is possibly TRBD1 (5 bases). The CDR3 is 15 residues long. CDR1 and CDR2 from the germline V gene are SGHDT and YYEEEE. With 4 bases removed from V and 4 bases from J, the gap between germline ends came to 17 bases. Looking up the rest from reference TRBV5-6 and TRBJ1-2 gives the full variable domain: DAGVTQSPTHLIKTRGQQVTLRCSPKSGHDTVSWYQQALGQGPQFIFQYYEEEERQRGNFPDRFSGHQFPNYSSELNVNALLLGDSALYLCASSTAGTGTYGYTFGSGTRLTVV.

The chain is built from TRBV6-1 and TRBJ1-2; D ambiguous. This CDR3 has 13 amino acids. Looked up from germline, CDR1 is MNHNS and CDR2 is SASEGT. The V and J ends lost 3 bases and 3 bases respectively, with 8 bases between them. CDR3 amino acids: CASSDAWDYGYTF. The DNA for the CDR3 is TGTGCCAGCAGTGACGCCTGGGACTATGGCTACACCTTC.

This sequence joins TRBV6-6 and TRBJ1-1; D is uncertain. This CDR3 is built from 13 residues. Germline assignment: CDR1 MNHNY and CDR2 SVGAGI (reference sequence). Deletions cut 6 bases from V and 3 bases from J, with 11 bases between. The CDR3 region is CASSLHLDTEAFF. CDR3 nucleotide sequence: TGTGCCAGCAGCCTTCATTTGGACACTGAAGCTTTCTTT.

The J gene is TRBJ1-1, the V gene TRBV28, with D tentatively TRBD1 (6 bases). Germline lookup yields CDR1 MDHEN and CDR2 SYDVKM. This CDR3 is 16 amino acids long. V was trimmed by 3 bases and J by 0 bases, leaving 14 bases between them. The CDR3: CASSFNSGQLNTEAFF. The CDR3 coding sequence is TGTGCCAGCAGTTTTAACTCAGGACAGTTGAACACTGAAGCTTTCTTT.

The chain links TRBV10-3 to TRBJ1-5; D is unresolved. The germline V and J ends were trimmed by 3 bases and 4 bases, with 4 bases remaining between them. CDR3 size: 12 residues. CDR1 and CDR2 from the germline V gene are ENHRY and SYGVKD. The CDR3 reads CAISDRNQPQHF. As DNA, the CDR3 is TGTGCCATCAGTGACAGAAATCAGCCCCAGCATTTT.

This sequence joins TRBV6-1 and TRBJ2-5; possible D gene TRBD2, 5 bases. Germline assignment: CDR1 MNHNS and CDR2 SASEGT. V was shortened by 2 bases and J by 4 bases, with 14 bases between the two germline ends. The CDR3 runs to 15 residues. CDR3 DNA: TGTGCCAGCAGTGAAAGCCCGGGCGCGGGAGAGACCCAGTACTTC. Translated, it gives CASSESPGAGETQYF.

The V and J genes are TRBV2 and TRBJ1-1, with TRBD1 matching 7 bases. This CDR3 comprises 13 residues. Germline-derived CDR1 and CDR2 are SNHLY and FYNNEI. V lost 10 bases, J lost 0 bases, and 5 bases stayed unmatched. The CDR3 here is CATTGQLNTEAFF. CDR3 bases: TGTGCCACCACGGGACAGCTGAACACTGAAGCTTTCTTT.